The clone carrying this T cell receptor (beta chain) was detected only a few times. The data stem from a study of spatial heterogeneity in lung cancer. Each CDR3 protein gets one entry after TCRdb re-called the 5' RACE reads with MiXCR. The sample holds around 25,000 distinct CDR3 sequences, roughly 5.7% seen once. Noted time point: blood at routine non-recurrence follow-up after resection. From tumor, nontumor lung or frozen PBMC, whole RNA was taken unsorted for sequencing. The TCR sequence derives from a female donor with early-stage non-small cell lung cancer. Sequences were derived from PBMCs, sampled at follow-up.

For the CDR3, the DNA is TGTGCCAGCAGCTTAAGGGGCCGGAGCAATGAGCAGTTCTTC. The encoded protein is CASSLRGRSNEQFF. The chain carries TRBV7-8 and TRBJ2-1, with a possible D match to TRBD1 (5 bases). Between the trimmed V and J ends, which lost 2 bases and 6 bases, there was a span of 11 bases. CDR1 SGHVS and CDR2 FQNEAQ come from the germline V gene. The CDR3 runs to 14 residues.